This TCR beta chain was sequenced in a study of human thymus T cells. Study results and caveats: Gene usage for V and J segments appeared biased in thymic and blood repertoires.

This CDR3 comprises 13 residues. The germline V gene has CDR1 SQVTM and CDR2 ANQGSEA. The ends were cut back, 7 bases at V and 3 bases at J, with 13 bases in the middle. Resected material from corrective heart surgery provided the thymus tissue analysed. In regard to this clone: Its antigen is unidentified.

Sequencing was performed with immunoSEQ multiplex PCR; in TCRdb, only in-frame clones are kept and a portion is missing. The sample records some 78,000 clones, 90% to 97% being singletons. What was sequenced was thymus tissue. The rearrangement joins TRBV29-1 to TRBJ2-1; possibly TRBD1 for D (6 bases). The TCR originated in a boy younger than two with a congenital heart defect but otherwise immunologically healthy. The CDR3 spells CSGLEDSYNEQFF. The CDR3, as DNA: TGCAGCGGGTTGGAGGACAGCTACAATGAGCAGTTCTTC.